The rows below give T cell receptor beta chains drawn from one sample of a study of blood T cell repertoires in COVID-19. Only in-frame clones appear in the TCRdb table, and some are missing; sequencing was by immunoSEQ multiplex PCR. The sample contains under 150,000 clones, roughly 90% of which appear only once. Material: peripheral blood. These receptors were obtained from a man between 45 and 60 years old with active COVID-19. The CDR3 runs from the conserved cysteine through the conserved F or W. The order of the fields is CDR3 DNA, CDR3 protein, J gene, D gene, clone size, V gene. D genes are given only for firm matches. Size is stated for part of the rows, as once, few or many counts, or as a class when the clone is expanded.

cdr3_nt: TGTGCCAGCAGGCAACAGGGAAAGGCCTACAATGAGCAGTTCTTC
cdr3_aa: CASRQQGKAYNEQFF
j_call: TRBJ2-1
d_call: -
clone_size: -
v_call: TRBV6-5

cdr3_nt: TGTGCCAGCAGTTTATTAAATCGGGGATCGGGGACTGAAGCTTTCTTT
cdr3_aa: CASSLLNRGSGTEAFF
j_call: TRBJ1-1
d_call: -
clone_size: -
v_call: TRBV27

cdr3_nt: TGCAGCGTTGGCACAGGGGCGGCACAAGGGCAGTTCTTC
cdr3_aa: CSVGTGAAQGQFF
j_call: TRBJ2-1
d_call: TRBD1
clone_size: -
v_call: TRBV29-1

cdr3_nt: TGTGCCAGCAGTTACTTGGGACAGGGGTTGCGGGAGCTGTTTTTT
cdr3_aa: CASSYLGQGLRELFF
j_call: TRBJ2-2
d_call: TRBD1
clone_size: -
v_call: TRBV6-5

cdr3_nt: TGCGCCAGCAGCTTGGCCGGTAACAATCAGCCCCAGCATTTT
cdr3_aa: CASSLAGNNQPQHF
j_call: TRBJ1-5
d_call: -
clone_size: -
v_call: TRBV5-1

cdr3_nt: TGTGCCAGCAGCTTGGTGGGGCGGAGTGGGGCCAATGAGCAGTTCTTC
cdr3_aa: CASSLVGRSGANEQFF
j_call: TRBJ2-1
d_call: -
clone_size: -
v_call: TRBV5-5

cdr3_nt: TGTGCCAGCTCATCCTCGGGGACAGATACGCAGTATTTT
cdr3_aa: CASSSSGTDTQYF
j_call: TRBJ2-3
d_call: -
clone_size: -
v_call: TRBV18

cdr3_nt: TGTGCCAGCTCACCTGGGGCCCCCCGGAACACCGGGGAGCTGTTTTTT
cdr3_aa: CASSPGAPRNTGELFF
j_call: TRBJ2-2
d_call: -
clone_size: -
v_call: TRBV18

cdr3_nt: TGTGCCAGCAGCCAAGATGGCAGGGGCTTTGCTAATGAAAAACTGTTTTTT
cdr3_aa: CASSQDGRGFANEKLFF
j_call: TRBJ1-4
d_call: -
clone_size: -
v_call: TRBV3-1/TRBV3-2

cdr3_nt: TGTGCCAGCAGTCCCGGACAGGGGAACACCGGGGAGCTGTTTTTT
cdr3_aa: CASSPGQGNTGELFF
j_call: TRBJ2-2
d_call: TRBD1
clone_size: -
v_call: TRBV28

cdr3_nt: TGTGCCAGCAGTGACCTTAGAAGTTCACCCCTCCACTTT
cdr3_aa: CASSDLRSSPLHF
j_call: TRBJ1-6
d_call: -
clone_size: -
v_call: TRBV6-1

cdr3_nt: TGTGCCAGCAGTGACCCAGGGGACAGAGTCTATGGCTACACCTTC
cdr3_aa: CASSDPGDRVYGYTF
j_call: TRBJ1-2
d_call: TRBD1
clone_size: -
v_call: TRBV6-2/TRBV6-3

cdr3_nt: TGTGCCAGCAGTTTTGACAGGGGCTATGGCTACACCTTC
cdr3_aa: CASSFDRGYGYTF
j_call: TRBJ1-2
d_call: TRBD1
clone_size: -
v_call: TRBV6-6

cdr3_nt: TGTGCCAGCAGCCGAATAACAGGGAAAGATTCACCCCTCCACTTT
cdr3_aa: CASSRITGKDSPLHF
j_call: TRBJ1-6
d_call: -
clone_size: -
v_call: TRBV3-1/TRBV3-2

cdr3_nt: TGTGCCAGCAGCAAATCAGGGGCCAAAAACATTCAGTACTTC
cdr3_aa: CASSKSGAKNIQYF
j_call: TRBJ2-4
d_call: -
clone_size: -
v_call: TRBV5-4

cdr3_nt: TGTGCCAGCAGTTACGGGACTAGCGGGAGGGTCAATGAGCAGTTCTTC
cdr3_aa: CASSYGTSGRVNEQFF
j_call: TRBJ2-1
d_call: TRBD2
clone_size: -
v_call: TRBV6-6

cdr3_nt: TGTGCCAGCAGTGGGCACGTCGGTGTTGAGCAGTTCTTC
cdr3_aa: CASSGHVGVEQFF
j_call: TRBJ2-1
d_call: -
clone_size: -
v_call: TRBV27

cdr3_nt: TGTGCCAGTTGTGACAGGGTGAATCAGCCCCAGCATTTT
cdr3_aa: CASCDRVNQPQHF
j_call: TRBJ1-5
d_call: TRBD1
clone_size: few
v_call: TRBV19

cdr3_nt: TGTGCCACCAGCAGAGATGACGGGACAGGGCCTGTAAATGAGCAGTTCTTC
cdr3_aa: CATSRDDGTGPVNEQFF
j_call: TRBJ2-1
d_call: TRBD1
clone_size: -
v_call: TRBV15

cdr3_nt: TGCGCCAGCGGGACTAGCGGGATGAAAGAGACCCAGTACTTC
cdr3_aa: CASGTSGMKETQYF
j_call: TRBJ2-5
d_call: TRBD2
clone_size: -
v_call: TRBV5-1

cdr3_nt: TGTGCCAGCAGCTCACGGCTTACACCGGGAAGGGAGACCCAGTACTTC
cdr3_aa: CASSSRLTPGRETQYF
j_call: TRBJ2-5
d_call: -
clone_size: -
v_call: TRBV5-8

cdr3_nt: TGTGCCAGCAGCCCGGACAGGGGAAACTATGGCTACACCTTC
cdr3_aa: CASSPDRGNYGYTF
j_call: TRBJ1-2
d_call: TRBD1
clone_size: -
v_call: TRBV7-9

cdr3_nt: TGTGCCAGCAGCTTGGACCTAGCGGGAGCGGCTGAGCAGTTCTTC
cdr3_aa: CASSLDLAGAAEQFF
j_call: TRBJ2-1
d_call: TRBD2
clone_size: -
v_call: TRBV5-4

cdr3_nt: TGTGCCAGCAGTGACCCAACGGACAGGGCTCTCCAAGAGACCCAGTACTTC
cdr3_aa: CASSDPTDRALQETQYF
j_call: TRBJ2-5
d_call: TRBD1
clone_size: -
v_call: TRBV6-1

cdr3_nt: TGTGCCAGCAGTGAATTAGGGGCAGGTTTGGGTAGCTACACCTTC
cdr3_aa: CASSELGAGLGSYTF
j_call: TRBJ1-2
d_call: -
clone_size: -
v_call: TRBV6-1

cdr3_nt: TGTGCCAGCTCCCCTCTGTTCGGCTCCTACGAGCAGTACTTC
cdr3_aa: CASSPLFGSYEQYF
j_call: TRBJ2-7
d_call: -
clone_size: once
v_call: TRBV18

cdr3_nt: TGTGCCAGCAGTGGGACTAGCGGGACCGAAGATACGCAGTATTTT
cdr3_aa: CASSGTSGTEDTQYF
j_call: TRBJ2-3
d_call: TRBD2
clone_size: -
v_call: TRBV2

cdr3_nt: TGTGCCAGCAGTAAGACTAGCGGGAGCTTCTACAATGAGCAGTTCTTC
cdr3_aa: CASSKTSGSFYNEQFF
j_call: TRBJ2-1
d_call: TRBD2
clone_size: -
v_call: TRBV6-4

cdr3_nt: TGTGCCAGTAGCCAAACTGATAACTACAATGAGCAGTTCTTC
cdr3_aa: CASSQTDNYNEQFF
j_call: TRBJ2-1
d_call: -
clone_size: once
v_call: TRBV19

cdr3_nt: TGCGCCAGCAGCTTGGAGGGGGTTCCTAATGGCTACACCTTC
cdr3_aa: CASSLEGVPNGYTF
j_call: TRBJ1-2
d_call: -
clone_size: -
v_call: TRBV5-1

cdr3_nt: TGTGCCAGCTCACCATCCTTTGACAGTCCCTATGGCTACACCTTC
cdr3_aa: CASSPSFDSPYGYTF
j_call: TRBJ1-2
d_call: -
clone_size: -
v_call: TRBV18

cdr3_nt: TGTGCCACCAGTGGCCGGGACAGGGGAGGGCTGGACACCGGGGAGCTGTTTTTT
cdr3_aa: CATSGRDRGGLDTGELFF
j_call: TRBJ2-2
d_call: TRBD1
clone_size: -
v_call: TRBV24-1

cdr3_nt: TGTGCCAGCAGCGCCGGAGTTAGCACAGATACGCAGTATTTT
cdr3_aa: CASSAGVSTDTQYF
j_call: TRBJ2-3
d_call: -
clone_size: -
v_call: TRBV7-2

cdr3_nt: TGTGCCAGCAGCCCCACGGACAGTAATCAGCCCCAGCATTTT
cdr3_aa: CASSPTDSNQPQHF
j_call: TRBJ1-5
d_call: -
clone_size: -
v_call: TRBV27

cdr3_nt: TGTGCCAGCAGTGGAACAACCCCGGGACTTGGTACGCAGTATTTT
cdr3_aa: CASSGTTPGLGTQYF
j_call: TRBJ2-3
d_call: -
clone_size: -
v_call: TRBV2

cdr3_nt: TGTGCCAGCAGCCCACTGGGACTAGAGGGAGATACGCAGTATTTT
cdr3_aa: CASSPLGLEGDTQYF
j_call: TRBJ2-3
d_call: TRBD2
clone_size: few
v_call: TRBV11-2

cdr3_nt: TGTGCCAGCAGTTCGGGGAGTTCGGGGAATTCACCCCTCCACTTT
cdr3_aa: CASSSGSSGNSPLHF
j_call: TRBJ1-6
d_call: -
clone_size: -
v_call: TRBV6-5

cdr3_nt: TGTGCCAGCAGCGGCAGGGGGAGGTCTGGAAACACCATATATTTT
cdr3_aa: CASSGRGRSGNTIYF
j_call: TRBJ1-3
d_call: TRBD1
clone_size: -
v_call: TRBV6-6

cdr3_nt: TGTGCCAGCACCCGGGGGGCCGAAATTTCAAACACCGGGGAGCTGTTTTTT
cdr3_aa: CASTRGAEISNTGELFF
j_call: TRBJ2-2
d_call: -
clone_size: -
v_call: TRBV5-5

cdr3_nt: TGTGCCAGCAGTGTGGACAGGGTGAACACCGGGGAGCTGTTTTTT
cdr3_aa: CASSVDRVNTGELFF
j_call: TRBJ2-2
d_call: TRBD1
clone_size: -
v_call: TRBV2

cdr3_nt: TGTGCCAGCAGCCAAGGGGCGGGAGTTTGGTCCTACAATGAGCAGTTCTTC
cdr3_aa: CASSQGAGVWSYNEQFF
j_call: TRBJ2-1
d_call: TRBD2
clone_size: -
v_call: TRBV14

cdr3_nt: TGTGCCAGCAGACCAGCGGGAGGTGTCGATGAGCAGTTCTTC
cdr3_aa: CASRPAGGVDEQFF
j_call: TRBJ2-1
d_call: TRBD2
clone_size: -
v_call: TRBV6-5

cdr3_nt: TGTGCCAGCAGCTTTTGGGTGCGGAGTGAGCAGTTCTTC
cdr3_aa: CASSFWVRSEQFF
j_call: TRBJ2-1
d_call: -
clone_size: -
v_call: TRBV5-4

cdr3_nt: TGTGCCAGCAGCCCCCTAGGACAGGGGATGGATACGCAGTATTTT
cdr3_aa: CASSPLGQGMDTQYF
j_call: TRBJ2-3
d_call: TRBD1
clone_size: -
v_call: TRBV5-6

cdr3_nt: TGTGCCAGCAGCCCAATGGGACAGGGGTTGAACACTGAAGCTTTCTTT
cdr3_aa: CASSPMGQGLNTEAFF
j_call: TRBJ1-1
d_call: TRBD1
clone_size: -
v_call: TRBV13

cdr3_nt: TGTGCCAGCAGTAGGACAGGGGGTACTGAAGCTTTCTTT
cdr3_aa: CASSRTGGTEAFF
j_call: TRBJ1-1
d_call: TRBD1
clone_size: -
v_call: TRBV7-8

cdr3_nt: TGTGCCAGCAGCTTGGCCCGACAGGTCAATCAGCCCCAGCATTTT
cdr3_aa: CASSLARQVNQPQHF
j_call: TRBJ1-5
d_call: -
clone_size: -
v_call: TRBV5-6